This entry lists 5 T cell receptor beta chains sequenced from one sample in a study of CD8+ T cells in alopecia areata. Investigators isolated RNA and reverse transcribed it into cDNA to act as the sequencing template. The protocol was immunoSEQ multiplex PCR, while the TCRdb copy is restricted to in-frame clones and leaves out a portion. This table holds more than 90,000 clones, under 60% found once. Stated treatment: oral pan-JAK inhibitor, 5-10 mg twice daily. Sequences were derived from CD8+ T cells sorted from blood, sampled at week 24, from a patient treated with tofacitinib. These receptors all stem from a human donor with alopecia areata.

The J gene is TRBJ2-7, the V gene TRBV25-1; TRBD1 agrees at 7 bases. The CDR3 is made up of 14 amino acids. Per the germline V gene, CDR1 is MGHDK and CDR2 is SYGVNS. V was clipped by 8 bases and J by 3 bases; unmatched bases: 10. The DNA for the CDR3 is TGTGCCAGCGCCCAAACAGGGGAAAACTACGAGCAGTACTTC. Translated, it gives CASAQTGENYEQYF.

The V and J genes are TRBV18 and TRBJ1-5; a possible D gene is TRBD1 (6 bases). The CDR3 sequence is 14 residues long. Per germline, CDR1 KGHSH and CDR2 LQKENI. Trimming pared 5 bases from V and 3 bases from J, leaving 11 bases between. CDR3 sequence (DNA): TGTGCCAGCTCAAATCGACAGGACAATCAGCCCCAGCATTTT. This encodes CASSNRQDNQPQHF.

V and J are TRBV4-1 and TRBJ1-2; 7 nucleotides line up with TRBD1. V lost 1 base and J lost 7; bases outside the gene matches: 3. The CDR3 is 13 amino acids. Germline V CDR1 and CDR2: MGHRA, YSYEKL. CDR3 residues: CASSQASGGGYTF. CDR3 in DNA: TGCGCCAGCAGCCAAGCTTCAGGGGGTGGCTACACCTTC.

V gene TRBV4-3 combines with J gene TRBJ2-7; 10 positions agree with TRBD2. This CDR3 has 16 amino acids. In germline, CDR1 is LGHNA, CDR2 YSLEER. The V gene end was trimmed by 2 bases and the J gene end by 5 bases; junction bases not matched to a gene: 9. The CDR3 coding sequence is TGCGCCAGCAGCCAATACAGCGGGGGGGAGCACGACGAGCAGTACTTC. Amino acid sequence: CASSQYSGGEHDEQYF.

This clone was seen a handful of times. The V call is TRBV9, the J call TRBJ2-7, with D tentatively TRBD1 or TRBD2 (5 bases each). Looked up from germline, CDR1 is SGDLS and CDR2 is YYNGEE. Trimming shortened V by 0 bases and J by 5 bases, and 6 bases separated the two germline ends. This CDR3 region has 12 residues. The CDR3 loop is CASSVGGDEQYF. The CDR3 DNA reads TGTGCCAGCAGCGTAGGAGGGGACGAGCAGTACTTC.